This paragraph covers one T cell receptor (beta chain) sequence. Its antigen is currently unknown. This entry is derived from a study of cytomegalovirus exposure and HLA in healthy donors. Regarding the study as a whole: A list of approximately 160 TCR beta chains associated with cytomegalovirus was given.

Assay used: immunoSEQ multiplex PCR; TCRdb lists only in-frame clones, some missing. The sample yields about 120,000 clones, roughly nine tenths seen once. Sequences were obtained from PBMCs. The sequence came from a woman aged 18-29 years in good health and CMV-seronegative.

In nucleotides, the CDR3 is TGCGCCAGCAGCACTGGGCCGGGGGGTGAAGCTTTCTTT. Its translation is CASSTGPGGEAFF. The chain couples TRBV5-1 to TRBJ1-1, with TRBD1 as a possible D gene (5 bases). Deletions cut 4 bases from V and 7 bases from J, with 14 bases between. The CDR3 consists of 13 residues. Per germline, CDR1 SGHRS and CDR2 YFSETQ.